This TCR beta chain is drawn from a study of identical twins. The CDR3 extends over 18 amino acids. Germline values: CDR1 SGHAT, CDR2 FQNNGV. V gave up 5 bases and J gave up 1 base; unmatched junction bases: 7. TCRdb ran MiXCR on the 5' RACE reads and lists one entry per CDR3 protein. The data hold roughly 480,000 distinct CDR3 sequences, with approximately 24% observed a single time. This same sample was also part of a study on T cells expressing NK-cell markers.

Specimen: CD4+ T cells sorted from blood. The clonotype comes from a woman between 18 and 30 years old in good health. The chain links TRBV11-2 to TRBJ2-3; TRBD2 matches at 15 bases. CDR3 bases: TGTGCCAGCAGCCCGGGACTAGCGGGGGGCCGGCGCACAGATACGCAGTATTTT. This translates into CASSPGLAGGRRTDTQYF. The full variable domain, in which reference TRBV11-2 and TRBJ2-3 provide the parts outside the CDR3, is EAGVAQSPRYKIIEKRQSVAFWCNPISGHATLYWYQQILGQGPKLLIQFQNNGVVDDSQLPKDRFSAERLKGVDSTLKIQPAKLEDSAVYLCASSPGLAGGRRTDTQYFGPGTRLTVL.